This T cell receptor (beta chain) was captured by sequencing in a study of cytomegalovirus exposure and HLA in healthy donors. The PCR was carried out with 60 Vbeta primers and 13 Jbeta primers. The data were produced by immunoSEQ multiplex PCR, yet TCRdb's version contains in-frame clones alone and is incomplete. This table holds 150,000 to 200,000 clones, around 81% found once. Germline V gives CDR1 SGHRS, CDR2 YFSETQ. V lost 6 bases and J lost 16; bases outside the gene matches: 11. The CDR3 loop spans 13 amino acids. This TCR was sampled from a man aged 25-40 years in good health and CMV-seronegative. The sample taken for sequencing was PBMCs. The chain has TRBV5-1 and TRBJ2-1, with 12 positions matching TRBD2. As DNA, the CDR3 is TGCGCCAGCACCCCCCCTAGCGGGAGGGAAGAATTCTTC. Its translation is CASTPPSGREEFF.